These 28 T cell receptor beta chains share one sample of origin, sequenced in a study of radiotherapy plus CTLA-4 blockade in lung cancer. This table comes from immunoSEQ multiplex PCR, and its TCRdb copy is limited to in-frame clones, with some not included. Among approximately 30,000 clones listed, approximately 75% were seen once. The input for sequencing was peripheral blood, taken from a patient treated with radiotherapy plus ipilimumab. These receptors came from a human donor with non-small cell lung cancer that progressed on radiotherapy plus ipilimumab.

This clone occurred a few times. J is TRBJ1-2 and V is TRBV6-5; TRBD1 is a possible D gene (6 bases). CDR1 is MNHEY and CDR2 is SVGAGI in the germline V gene. V was cut by 6 bases and J by 0 bases, with 14 bases left in between. This CDR3 is 15 amino acids long. CDR3 protein: CASRSGTTTNYGYTF. The CDR3 DNA follows: TGTGCCAGCAGGTCCGGGACAACCACTAACTATGGCTACACCTTC.

Only a few counts were recorded for this clone. This chain links TRBV19 with TRBJ1-5; 9 positions agree with TRBD1. Trimming cost V 4 bases and J 4 bases; bases outside gene matches: 8. Per germline, CDR1 LNHDA and CDR2 SQIVND (reference sequence). This CDR3 contains 16 residues. The CDR3 sequence is CASSTTAGTGNQPQHF. The CDR3 DNA reads TGTGCCAGTAGTACGACCGCCGGGACAGGGAATCAGCCCCAGCATTTT.

This chain links TRBV5-1 with TRBJ1-5; 9 bases are a match to TRBD1. The CDR3 runs 16 residues. CDR1 is SGHRS and CDR2 is YFSETQ in the germline V gene. Unmatched junction bases numbered 5, after V lost 4 bases and J lost 0 bases. The DNA of the CDR3 is TGCGCCAGCAGCGTAGGACAGGGGAGTAGCAATCAGCCCCAGCATTTT. As protein: CASSVGQGSSNQPQHF.

The V call is TRBV6-1, the J call TRBJ2-1; 8 bases map to TRBD2. Germline CDR1 MNHNS, CDR2 SASEGT. This CDR3 region has 15 residues. V lost 3 bases and J lost 1; bases outside the gene matches: 2. CDR3 DNA sequence: TGTGCCAGCAGTGACCCGGGGGGGTCCTACAATGAGCAGTTCTTC. It is translated as CASSDPGGSYNEQFF.

Only one count was recorded for this clone. The CDR3 sequence: CASSEGGGKRETQYF. CDR3 nucleotides: TGTGCCAGTTCCGAGGGGGGGGGAAAACGAGAGACCCAGTACTTC. The J gene is TRBJ2-5, the V gene TRBV19; D may be TRBD2 (7 bases). The CDR3 runs 15 residues. Germline CDR1 is LNHDA and CDR2 is SQIVND (reference sequence). With 8 bases removed from V and 4 bases from J, the gap between germline ends came to 20 bases.

The chain has TRBV7-8 and TRBJ2-2; D is unclear. The CDR3 runs to 14 residues. CDR1 and CDR2 (germline): SGHVS, FQNEAQ. CDR3 amino acids: CAVATPVGTGELFF. DNA for the CDR3: TGTGCTGTTGCGACACCCGTGGGCACCGGGGAGCTGTTTTTT.

V and J are TRBV5-1 and TRBJ1-1, with TRBD1 matching 8 bases. CDR3 size: 17 residues. Trimming took 1 base from V and 5 from J; bases not matched to a gene: 13. Germline V CDR1 and CDR2: SGHRS, YFSETQ. CDR3 region: CASSLTTGQGVRTEAFF. For the CDR3, the DNA is TGCGCCAGCAGCTTGACGACTGGACAGGGCGTTCGGACTGAAGCTTTCTTT.

This clone has just a few counts. The chain combines TRBV2 with TRBJ2-4; 10 nucleotides agree with TRBD2. Germline loops: CDR1 SNHLY, CDR2 FYNNEI. The length of the CDR3 is 14 residues. With 5 bases clipped from V and 6 bases from J, the junction kept 4 bases outside the gene matches. The CDR3: CASSSSGGPNIQYF. The CDR3 DNA reads as TGTGCCAGCAGTTCTAGCGGGGGACCAAACATTCAGTACTTC.

By share of the sample, this clone is hyperexpanded. The chain recombines TRBV25-1 with TRBJ2-3, with TRBD1 matching 9 bases. Germline V gives CDR1 MGHDK, CDR2 SYGVNS. Losses at the gene ends were 3 bases for V and 5 bases for J; bases not matched to a gene: 6. The CDR3 totals 15 residues. The CDR3 nucleotides read TGTGCCAGCAGTGATCGGGACAGGGTGGGAGATACGCAGTATTTT. Translated, it gives CASSDRDRVGDTQYF.

This chain connects TRBV25-1 to TRBJ1-1; the D gene is possibly TRBD1 (6 bases). V was shortened by 7 bases and J by 4 bases, with 13 bases between the two germline ends. The CDR3 is made up of 13 amino acids. Germline V lookup: CDR1 MGHDK, CDR2 SYGVNS. CDR3 in amino acids: CASIDGGATEAFF. The DNA of the CDR3 is TGTGCCAGCATTGATGGGGGGGCCACTGAAGCTTTCTTT.

CDR3 nucleotides: TGTGCCAGCAGCTTAGCGGGGGGCCAGGGTAATGAGCAGTTCTTC. It translates to CASSLAGGQGNEQFF. The V and J genes are TRBV6-6 and TRBJ2-1, with 10 nucleotides matching TRBD2. CDR1 is MNHNY and CDR2 is SVGAGI in the germline V gene (reference sequence). The CDR3 length is 15 residues. The trim removed 6 bases at V and 7 bases at J, leaving 9 bases unmatched.

This chain uses TRBV6-5 with TRBJ1-1; D possibly corresponds to TRBD1 (6 bases). CDR1 is MNHEY and CDR2 is SVGAGI in the germline V gene. The CDR3 extends over 12 amino acids. Deletions cut 8 bases from V and 1 base from J, with 8 bases between. The CDR3 DNA follows: TGTGCCAGCGGACAGACGAACACTGAAGCTTTCTTT. Translation: CASGQTNTEAFF.

The chain employs TRBV18 and TRBJ2-7; no reliable D call. CDR3 length: 17 amino acids. Per the germline V gene, CDR1 is KGHSH and CDR2 is LQKENI. Trimming left V 2 bases short and J 2 bases short, with 19 bases between. The DNA of the CDR3 is TGTGCCAGCTCACCAGGCCCCCTCTTGAAAAATACCTACGAGCAGTACTTC. It yields the protein CASSPGPLLKNTYEQYF.

This clone was found once. V usage is TRBV19 and J usage is TRBJ1-1; no clear D. V lost 3 bases, J lost 6 bases, and 8 bases lay in between. The CDR3 has 12 amino acids. Germline loops: CDR1 LNHDA, CDR2 SQIVND (reference sequence). The CDR3 loop reads CASSIPPSEAFF. CDR3 DNA: TGTGCCAGTAGTATCCCTCCTTCTGAAGCTTTCTTT.

This clone was recorded once. The rearrangement links TRBV6-1 to TRBJ2-1; no reliable D call. Trimming stripped 7 bases from V and 5 bases from J, with 12 bases between. This CDR3 contains 13 residues. Germline V gene sequence: CDR1 MNHNS, CDR2 SASEGT. The CDR3 DNA reads as TGTGCCAGCATGGCGAGGTACCACAATGAGCAGTTCTTC. Translating it yields CASMARYHNEQFF.

J is TRBJ1-1 and V is TRBV9; TRBD1 matches 9 bases. The CDR3 is 15 amino acids. With 3 bases clipped from V and 4 bases from J, the junction kept 7 bases outside the gene matches. Germline lookup yields CDR1 SGDLS and CDR2 YYNGEE. This CDR3 reads CASSDSQGALTEAFF. The CDR3, as DNA: TGTGCCAGCAGCGATTCACAGGGGGCTCTCACTGAAGCTTTCTTT. The variable domain in full, completed from reference TRBV9 and TRBJ1-1, reads DSGVTQTPKHLITATGQRVTLRCSPRSGDLSVYWYQQSLDQGLQFLIQYYNGEERAKGNILERFSAQQFPDLHSELNLSSLELGDSALYFCASSDSQGALTEAFFGQGTRLTVV.

The chain joins TRBV11-2 to TRBJ2-7; D unresolved. CDR1 and CDR2 from the germline V gene are SGHAT and FQNNGV. Trimming took off 1 base at V and 3 bases at J, with 7 bases between the two ends. The CDR3 has 13 amino acids. Here the CDR3 DNA reads TGTGCCAGCAGCTTAGGGCAGATCTACGAGCAGTACTTC. Encoded protein: CASSLGQIYEQYF.

This chain uses TRBV19 with TRBJ1-3, with D unclear. CDR1 and CDR2 from the germline V gene are LNHDA and SQIVND (reference sequence). V lost 8 bases, J lost 2 bases, and 13 bases lay in between. CDR3 size: 14 residues. The CDR3 region has the DNA TGTGCCAGTCAGGAGAGGGTGGCTGGAAACACCATATATTTT. Its protein is CASQERVAGNTIYF.

The V call is TRBV5-3, the J call TRBJ2-5; 7 bases agree with TRBD1. TRBV5-3 is reported as an ORF; its role is uncertain. The ends lost 4 bases at V and 9 bases at J; junction bases unmatched: 12. The CDR3 runs to 14 residues. The CDR3 is CARSRGRYQGAQYF. The CDR3 DNA sequence: TGTGCCAGAAGCCGGGGACGCTACCAGGGGGCCCAGTACTTC.

This sequence joins TRBV19 and TRBJ2-1; tentative D call: TRBD2 (6 bases). CDR3 size: 13 residues. Trimming cost V 3 bases and J 10 bases, with 13 bases left between them. Germline CDR1 and CDR2: LNHDA and SQIVND (reference sequence). The CDR3: CASSMISGSEQFF. The CDR3 DNA is TGTGCCAGTAGTATGATTAGCGGCAGCGAGCAGTTCTTC.

This clone was recorded only once. The J gene is TRBJ1-1, the V gene TRBV7-9, with no clear D. Germline-derived CDR1 and CDR2 are SEHNR and FQNEAQ (reference sequence). V lost 4 bases to trimming and J lost 4 bases, with 10 bases between them. The CDR3 has 13 residues. The CDR3 spells CASSSGQSTEAFF. Here the CDR3 DNA reads TGTGCCAGCAGCTCGGGTCAGAGCACTGAAGCTTTCTTT.

The chain has TRBV5-1 and TRBJ1-1; 11 bases map to TRBD1. The CDR3 length is 14 residues. Unmatched junction bases numbered 5, after V lost 4 bases and J lost 6 bases. Germline values: CDR1 SGHRS, CDR2 YFSETQ. The CDR3 sequence is CASSGGQGASEAFF. CDR3 sequence (DNA): TGCGCCAGCAGCGGCGGACAGGGGGCGTCTGAAGCTTTCTTT.

J is TRBJ1-6 and V is TRBV7-8; 11 nucleotides line up with TRBD1. V lost 4 bases to trimming and J lost 10 bases; unmatched junction nucleotides: 9. The CDR3 is 16 amino acids. CDR1 is SGHVS, CDR2 FQNEAQ, per germline. The CDR3 sequence is CASSYPRDRGYSPLHF. The CDR3 DNA follows: TGTGCCAGCAGCTACCCCCGGGACAGGGGGTACTCACCCCTCCACTTT.

J is TRBJ2-1 and V is TRBV9; 8 bases fit TRBD2. CDR1 SGDLS and CDR2 YYNGEE come from the germline V gene. CDR3 length equals 16 residues. The ends lost 2 bases at V and 0 bases at J; junction bases unmatched: 4. CDR3 DNA sequence: TGTGCCAGCAGCGTCGCGGGGGGAGGCTCCTACAATGAGCAGTTCTTC. Translated, it gives CASSVAGGGSYNEQFF.

The chain uses TRBV6-6 and TRBJ2-7; TRBD1 matches at 8 bases. Per the germline V gene, CDR1 is MNHNY and CDR2 is SVGAGI (reference sequence). V was pared by 6 bases and J by 2 bases, with 6 bases of the junction left unmatched. The CDR3 length is 14 residues. The CDR3 DNA reads TGTGCCAGCAGCCTGGACAGGGCCACCTACGAGCAGTACTTC. Protein sequence: CASSLDRATYEQYF.

The J gene is TRBJ2-1, the V gene TRBV4-2; TRBD2 matches 7 bases. The CDR3 is 16 amino acids. V was pared by 3 bases and J by 7 bases, with 12 bases of the junction left unmatched. Germline loops: CDR1 LGHNA, CDR2 YNFKEQ. DNA for the CDR3: TGTGCCAGCAGCCAGGGGGGGGTGGGGCGAGGGAATGAGCAGTTCTTC. As protein: CASSQGGVGRGNEQFF.

The chain couples TRBV7-7 to TRBJ2-5; 7 bases line up with TRBD2. Germline CDR1 reads SSHAT; CDR2 reads FNYEAQ (reference sequence). This CDR3 has 13 amino acids. The CDR3, as DNA: TGTGCTAGCCGGGGGGTAGCCGCCGAGACCCAGTACTTC. Residues: CASRGVAAETQYF.

The gene calls are TRBV7-2 and TRBJ1-1; D remains unclear. The CDR3 has 14 amino acids. Germline V gene sequence: CDR1 SGHTA, CDR2 FQGNSA. The ends were cut back, 2 bases at V and 5 bases at J, with 12 bases in the middle. The CDR3, as DNA: TGTGCCAGCAGCTTACTAGGGCGAGGGACTGAAGCTTTCTTT. It codes for CASSLLGRGTEAFF.